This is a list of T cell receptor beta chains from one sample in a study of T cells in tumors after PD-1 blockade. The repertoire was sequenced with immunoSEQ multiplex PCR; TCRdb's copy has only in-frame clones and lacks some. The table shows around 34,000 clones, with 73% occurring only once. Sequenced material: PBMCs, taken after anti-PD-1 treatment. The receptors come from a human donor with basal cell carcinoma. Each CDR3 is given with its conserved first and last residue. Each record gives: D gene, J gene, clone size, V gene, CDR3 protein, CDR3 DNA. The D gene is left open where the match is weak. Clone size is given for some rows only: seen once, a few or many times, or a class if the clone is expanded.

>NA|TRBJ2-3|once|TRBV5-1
CASSLGVDTDTQYF
TGCGCCAGCAGCTTAGGGGTGGATACAGATACGCAGTATTTT
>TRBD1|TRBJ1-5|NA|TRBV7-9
CASSLGTEYQPQHF
TGTGCCAGCAGCCTGGGGACAGAGTATCAGCCCCAGCATTTT
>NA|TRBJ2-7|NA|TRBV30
CAWSLVPPYEQYF
TGTGCCTGGAGTTTGGTTCCCCCCTACGAGCAGTACTTC
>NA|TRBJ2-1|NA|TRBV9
CASSVDLREQFF
TGTGCCAGCAGCGTAGATCTGCGTGAGCAGTTCTTC
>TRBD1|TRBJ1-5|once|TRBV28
CASSYRGGLGQPQHF
TGTGCCAGCAGTTACAGGGGGGGACTTGGCCAGCCCCAGCATTTT
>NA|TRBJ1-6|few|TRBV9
CASSGTELSPLHF
TGTGCCAGCAGCGGTACAGAGCTCTCACCCCTCCACTTT
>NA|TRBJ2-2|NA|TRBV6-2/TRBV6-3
CASSYLGTGELFF
TGTGCCAGCAGTTATCTAGGGACCGGGGAGCTGTTTTTT
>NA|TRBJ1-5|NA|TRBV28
CASSLAAGGNQPQHF
TGTGCCAGCAGCTTGGCGGCGGGCGGCAACCAGCCCCAGCATTTT
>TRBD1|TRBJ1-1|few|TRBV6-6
CASRAGTGGLVPEAFF
TGTGCCAGCAGGGCGGGGACAGGGGGCTTAGTCCCTGAAGCTTTCTTT
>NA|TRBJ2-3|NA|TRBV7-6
CASSLGGPPADTQYF
TGTGCCAGCAGCTTGGGGGGTCCCCCGGCAGATACGCAGTATTTT
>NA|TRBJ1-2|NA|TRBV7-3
CASSPGMANYGYTF
TGTGCCAGCAGCCCCGGGATGGCTAACTATGGCTACACCTTC
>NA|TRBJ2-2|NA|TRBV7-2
CASSLWRGAGAGGELFF
TGTGCCAGCAGCTTATGGAGGGGGGCAGGGGCCGGCGGGGAGCTGTTTTTT
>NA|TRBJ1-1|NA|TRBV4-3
CASSQQGMNTEAFF
TGCGCCAGCAGCCAACAGGGGATGAACACTGAAGCTTTCTTT
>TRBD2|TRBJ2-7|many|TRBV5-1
CASSFSGSRSYEQYF
TGCGCCAGCAGCTTTAGCGGGAGTAGATCCTACGAGCAGTACTTC
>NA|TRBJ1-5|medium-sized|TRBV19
CASSILNQPQHF
TGTGCCAGTAGTATCCTCAATCAGCCCCAGCATTTT
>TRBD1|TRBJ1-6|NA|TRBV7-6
CASSLGQGARGSPLHF
TGTGCCAGCAGCTTAGGGCAGGGGGCAAGAGGGTCACCCCTCCACTTT
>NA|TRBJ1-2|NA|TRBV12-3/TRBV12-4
CASSFGRGVGYTF
TGTGCCAGCAGTTTTGGGCGAGGTGTGGGCTACACCTTC
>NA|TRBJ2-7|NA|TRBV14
CASSQGGSYYEQYF
TGTGCCAGCAGCCAAGGTGGCAGCTACTACGAGCAGTACTTC
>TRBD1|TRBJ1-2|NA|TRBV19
CASSPNIPRQGLNDGYTF
TGTGCCAGTAGCCCTAACATACCCCGACAGGGGTTGAACGATGGCTACACCTTC
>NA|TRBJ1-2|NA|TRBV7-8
CASSLPYYGYTF
TGTGCCAGCAGCCTCCCATATTATGGCTACACCTTC
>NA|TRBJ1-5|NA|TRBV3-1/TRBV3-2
CASSPGTVQGQPQHF
TGTGCCAGCAGCCCGGGGACTGTCCAAGGTCAGCCCCAGCATTTT
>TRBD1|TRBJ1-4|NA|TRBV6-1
CASSERRGRSNEKLFF
TGTGCCAGCAGTGAACGCAGGGGGCGGTCTAATGAAAAACTGTTTTTT